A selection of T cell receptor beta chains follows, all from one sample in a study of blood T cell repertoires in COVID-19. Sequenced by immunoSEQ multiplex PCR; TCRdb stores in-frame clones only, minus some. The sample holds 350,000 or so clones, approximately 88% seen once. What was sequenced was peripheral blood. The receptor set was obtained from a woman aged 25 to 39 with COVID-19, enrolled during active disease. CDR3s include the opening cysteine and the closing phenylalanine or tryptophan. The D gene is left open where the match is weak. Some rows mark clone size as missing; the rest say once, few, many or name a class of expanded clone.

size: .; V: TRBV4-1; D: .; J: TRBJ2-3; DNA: TGCGCCAGCAGCCAAGAGGGCTCTACAGGGTTTAGGGCAGATACGCAGTATTTT; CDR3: CASSQEGSTGFRADTQYF
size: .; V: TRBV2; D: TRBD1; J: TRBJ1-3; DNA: TGTGCCAGCGAGGGGACAGAGCGCCGCGTAGACTCTGGAAACACCATATATTTT; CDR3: CASEGTERRVDSGNTIYF
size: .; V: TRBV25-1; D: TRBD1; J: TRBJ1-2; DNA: TGTGCCAGCAGCACAGGGGCCCTCTATGGCTACACCTTC; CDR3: CASSTGALYGYTF
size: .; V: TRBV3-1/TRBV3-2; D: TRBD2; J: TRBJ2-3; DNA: TGTGCCAGATTAAGCGGGGGGATAGATACGCAGTATTTT; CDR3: CARLSGGIDTQYF
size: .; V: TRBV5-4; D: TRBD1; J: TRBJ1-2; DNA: TGTGCCAGCAGCACCGGACAGGGGGCGGGCTATGGCTACACCTTC; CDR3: CASSTGQGAGYGYTF
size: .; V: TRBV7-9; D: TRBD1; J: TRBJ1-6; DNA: TGTGCCAGCAGCCCCTGGGACAGTCCTAATTCACCCCTCCACTTT; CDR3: CASSPWDSPNSPLHF
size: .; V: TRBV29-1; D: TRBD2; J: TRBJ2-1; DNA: TGCAGCGTTGAGGGACTAGCCTACAATGAGCAGTTCTTC; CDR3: CSVEGLAYNEQFF
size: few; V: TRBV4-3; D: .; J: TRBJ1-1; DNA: TGCGCCAGCAGCCAAGATGGACAGTTCGGGAACACTGAAGCTTTCTTT; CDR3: CASSQDGQFGNTEAFF
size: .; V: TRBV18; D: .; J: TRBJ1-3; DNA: TGTGCCAGCTCACCACCAGGCAGGAACTCGTTTGGAAACACCATATATTTT; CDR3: CASSPPGRNSFGNTIYF
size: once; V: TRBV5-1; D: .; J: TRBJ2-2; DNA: TGCGCCAGCAGCTTGGCCCCAGGGGCGGACACCGGGGAGCTGTTTTTT; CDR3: CASSLAPGADTGELFF
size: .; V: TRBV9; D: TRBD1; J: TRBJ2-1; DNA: TGTGCCAGCGCTACAACCGGGACAGGGAGCAATGAGCAGTTCTTC; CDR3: CASATTGTGSNEQFF
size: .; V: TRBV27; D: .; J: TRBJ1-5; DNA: TGTGCCAGCAGACAGGGAAGCAATCAGCCCCAGCATTTT; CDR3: CASRQGSNQPQHF
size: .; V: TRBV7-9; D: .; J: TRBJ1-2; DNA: TGTGCCAGCAGCTCTCGGACAAGGGGCTACACCTTC; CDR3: CASSSRTRGYTF
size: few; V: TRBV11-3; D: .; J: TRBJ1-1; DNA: TGTGCCAGCAGCTGGGGGGGTGCCACTACGGCCACTGAAGCTTTCTTT; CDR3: CASSWGGATTATEAFF
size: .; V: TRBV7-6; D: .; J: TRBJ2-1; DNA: TGTGCCAGCAGCTTAAACGGCGGCTTGAGCTCCTACAATGAGCAGTTCTTC; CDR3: CASSLNGGLSSYNEQFF
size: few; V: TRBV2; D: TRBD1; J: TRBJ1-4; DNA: TGTGCCAGCAGTGCGGGACAGAGTGAAAAACTGTTTTTT; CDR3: CASSAGQSEKLFF
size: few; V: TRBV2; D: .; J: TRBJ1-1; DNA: TGTGCCAGCGAATGGAGTCTTGAAGCTTTCTTT; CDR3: CASEWSLEAFF
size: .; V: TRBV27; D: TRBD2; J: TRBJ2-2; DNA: TGTGCCAGCAGGTTCCCCAGCGGGGGGTTCGGGGAGCTGTTTTTT; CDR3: CASRFPSGGFGELFF
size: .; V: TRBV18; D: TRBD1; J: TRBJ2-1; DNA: TGTGCCAGCACTGGACAGGGGTCCTACAATGAGCAGTTCTTC; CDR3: CASTGQGSYNEQFF
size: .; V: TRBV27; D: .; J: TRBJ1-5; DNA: TGTGCCAGCAGTTTGGGACACAATCAGCCCCAGCATTTT; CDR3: CASSLGHNQPQHF
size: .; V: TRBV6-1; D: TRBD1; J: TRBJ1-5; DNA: TGTGCCAGCAGTGAGGGACAGGGAGGTAATCAGCCCCAGCATTTT; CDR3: CASSEGQGGNQPQHF
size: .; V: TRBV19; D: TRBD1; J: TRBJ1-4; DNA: TGTGCCAGTCGAGGTTTGGGGACAGGGCTAGAAAAACTGTTTTTT; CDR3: CASRGLGTGLEKLFF
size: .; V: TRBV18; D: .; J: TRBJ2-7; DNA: TGTGCCAGCTCACCAGTTTCGGGCAGGGCCTCCTACGAGCAGTACTTC; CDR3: CASSPVSGRASYEQYF
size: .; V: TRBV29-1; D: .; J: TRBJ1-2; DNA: TGCAGCGTTGAAGGGGGGGAGAGCTACTATGGCTACACCTTC; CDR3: CSVEGGESYYGYTF
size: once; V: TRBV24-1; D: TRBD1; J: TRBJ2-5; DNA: TGTGCCACCAGTGGGCAGGGGGCTACCCATCAAGAGACCCAGTACTTC; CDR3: CATSGQGATHQETQYF
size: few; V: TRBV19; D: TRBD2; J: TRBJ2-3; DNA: TGTGCCAGTAGTCCGTTGCTACCGGGACTAGGAGGAACAGATACGCAGTATTTT; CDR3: CASSPLLPGLGGTDTQYF
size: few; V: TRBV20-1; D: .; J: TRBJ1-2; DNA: TGCAGTGCTAGACGGGGGGATGGCTACACCTTC; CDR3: CSARRGDGYTF
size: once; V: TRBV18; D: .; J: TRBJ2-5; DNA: TGTGCCAGCTCACCCGAAGGGGGTATGAGAGAGACCCAGTACTTC; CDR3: CASSPEGGMRETQYF
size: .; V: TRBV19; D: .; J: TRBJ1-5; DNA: TGTGCCAGTAGTATCATAGCTCAGCCCCAGCATTTT; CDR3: CASSIIAQPQHF
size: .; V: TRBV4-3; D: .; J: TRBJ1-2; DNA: TGCGCCAGCAGCCAAGATTTTAGGCGGGGGAACGGCTACACCTTC; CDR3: CASSQDFRRGNGYTF
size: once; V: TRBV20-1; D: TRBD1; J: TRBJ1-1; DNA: TGCAGTGCTAGTAAGGGGGCGGTAGGCACTGAAGCTTTCTTT; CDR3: CSASKGAVGTEAFF
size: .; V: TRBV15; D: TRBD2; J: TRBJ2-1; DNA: TGTGCCACCAGCAAACCGACGACTAGCGGGGTAGGGGATGAGCAGTTCTTC; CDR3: CATSKPTTSGVGDEQFF
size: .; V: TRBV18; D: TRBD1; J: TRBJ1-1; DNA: TGTGCCAGCTCACCTGGACAGGGAAACACTGAAGCTTTCTTT; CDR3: CASSPGQGNTEAFF
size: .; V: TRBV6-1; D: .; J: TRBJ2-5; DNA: TGTGCCAGCAGTGAGGTAACAGGGTCCCGAGAGACCCAGTACTTC; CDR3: CASSEVTGSRETQYF
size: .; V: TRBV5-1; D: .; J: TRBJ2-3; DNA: TGCGCCAGCAGGGTCGGAGGGACAGATACGCAGTATTTT; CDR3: CASRVGGTDTQYF
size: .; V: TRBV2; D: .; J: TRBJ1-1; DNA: TGTGCCAGCAGTGAAGAGTTAGACACTGAAGCTTTCTTT; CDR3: CASSEELDTEAFF
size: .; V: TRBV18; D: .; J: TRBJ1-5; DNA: TGTGCCAGCTCAAGGCAGGGGAGCAATCAGCCCCAGCATTTT; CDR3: CASSRQGSNQPQHF
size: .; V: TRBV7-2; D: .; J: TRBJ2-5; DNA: TGTGCCAGCAGCCCCCGGGAGACCCAGTACTTC; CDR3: CASSPRETQYF
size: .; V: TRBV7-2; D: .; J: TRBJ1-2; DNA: TGTGCCAGCAGCTTAACGGAAGGGGATGGCTACACCTTC; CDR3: CASSLTEGDGYTF
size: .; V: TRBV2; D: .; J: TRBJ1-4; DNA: TGTGCCAGCAGAGCCCTTCGGGGGGAGGCTAATGAAAAACTGTTTTTT; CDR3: CASRALRGEANEKLFF
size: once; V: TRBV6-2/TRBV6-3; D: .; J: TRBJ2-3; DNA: TGTGCCAGCAGTTATGGAGTTCCAGATACGCAGTATTTT; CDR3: CASSYGVPDTQYF